A selection of T cell receptor beta chains follows, all from one sample in a study of cytomegalovirus exposure and HLA in healthy donors. The table came from immunoSEQ multiplex PCR; TCRdb's copy has only in-frame clones and leaves some out. The sample consists of under 250,000 clones, more than 75% of them appearing once. Sequencing was performed on PBMCs. All receptors come from a male donor in good health and CMV-seronegative. The CDR3 runs from the conserved cysteine through the conserved F or W. The D gene is left open where the match is weak. Clone size is not always given. Where it is, it says once, few, many or a class for expanded clones.

TRBV5-1,TRBJ2-7,-,-,TGCGCCAGCACTACGGACGAGCAGTACTTC,CASTTDEQYF
TRBV2,TRBJ2-4,-,-,TGTGCCAGCAGTGAAACCGGGTATACAAACATTCAGTACTTC,CASSETGYTNIQYF
TRBV6-5,TRBJ1-2,-,-,TGTGCCAGCACTCGGGGTGCCGGCTACACCTTC,CASTRGAGYTF
TRBV9,TRBJ2-7,-,-,TGTGCCAGCAGCGTATCCGGAGTCTACGAGCAGTACTTC,CASSVSGVYEQYF
TRBV7-8,TRBJ1-5,-,-,TGTGCCAGCAGCTTAGAAGGAGGGGTTCATCAGCCCCAGCATTTT,CASSLEGGVHQPQHF
TRBV6-5,TRBJ1-5,-,once,TGTGCCAGCAGACCACAGGGACCTAGCAATCAGCCCCAGCATTTT,CASRPQGPSNQPQHF
TRBV5-1,TRBJ2-7,TRBD2,-,TGCGCCAGCTCTAGCGGGAGTTACGAGCAGTACTTC,CASSSGSYEQYF
TRBV29-1,TRBJ1-3,TRBD1,-,TGCAGCGTTCGGACAGGGACGGGAAACACCATATATTTT,CSVRTGTGNTIYF
TRBV19,TRBJ2-5,-,once,TGTGCCAGTAGCCGGACAGCATTTCAAGAGACCCAGTACTTC,CASSRTAFQETQYF
TRBV5-6,TRBJ2-7,-,-,TGTGCCAGCAGCCCTCCTTCGACACCAGGCCACGAGCAGTACTTC,CASSPPSTPGHEQYF
TRBV2,TRBJ1-1,-,few,TGTGCCAGCAGCGGGACTGCGATGAACACTGAAGCTTTCTTT,CASSGTAMNTEAFF
TRBV7-9,TRBJ2-7,-,-,TGTGCCAGCAGCTCACGTCGTAGCGGAGCACACTACGAGCAGTACTTC,CASSSRRSGAHYEQYF
TRBV27,TRBJ2-6,TRBD1,-,TGTGCCAGCAGGGCACAGGGGCCCAACGTCCTGACTTTC,CASRAQGPNVLTF
TRBV11-2,TRBJ2-7,-,many,TGTGCCAGCAGCTTACAGACTAGCTACGAGCAGTACTTC,CASSLQTSYEQYF
TRBV6-5,TRBJ1-2,TRBD1,-,TGTGCCAGCAGCCCCCCAGGGGGCGGCTACACCTTC,CASSPPGGGYTF
TRBV15,TRBJ1-4,TRBD1,-,TGTGCCACCAGCAGAAGGTTCGGCGGACAGGGGGTCAGGGAAAAACTGTTTTTT,CATSRRFGGQGVREKLFF
TRBV9,TRBJ2-2,TRBD2,-,TGTGCCAGCAGCGGACTAGCGGGAGTTTCAGGGGAGCTGTTTTTT,CASSGLAGVSGELFF
TRBV7-9,TRBJ2-7,TRBD1,-,TGTGCCAGCAGCGACGGGACAGGGGATTCCTACGAGCAGTACTTC,CASSDGTGDSYEQYF
TRBV6-5,TRBJ2-7,-,-,TGTGCCAGCAGGGCCGACACCGCTCCAACCTACGAGCAGTACTTC,CASRADTAPTYEQYF
TRBV6-1,TRBJ1-2,-,-,TGTGCCAGCAGTGAGTCACATAGTCAGGACAGCTACACCTTC,CASSESHSQDSYTF
TRBV19,TRBJ1-5,-,-,TGTGCCAGTAGGAGAGTACGGCCTCGAGGCGGGACTAGCAATCAGCCCCAGCATTTT,CASRRVRPRGGTSNQPQHF
TRBV7-3,TRBJ1-5,-,-,TGTGCCAGCTTTCGTCAGCCCCAGCATTTT,CASFRQPQHF
TRBV27,TRBJ2-7,TRBD1,-,TGTGCCAGCAGCAAACCGGGACAGGCCTCGTACGAGCAGTACTTC,CASSKPGQASYEQYF
TRBV4-2,TRBJ2-7,-,-,TGTGCCAGCAGCCAGCACAGGGCATCCTACGAGCAGTACTTC,CASSQHRASYEQYF
TRBV7-3,TRBJ1-4,-,-,TGTGCCAGCAGCTTAGAAGGCCCCGGGGGGAAACTGTTTTTT,CASSLEGPGGKLFF
TRBV30,TRBJ2-7,TRBD2,-,TGTGCCTGGAGTGAAGGGACTAGCGGGAGCTACGAGCAGTACTTC,CAWSEGTSGSYEQYF
TRBV7-7,TRBJ2-2,-,once,TGTGCCAGCAGCTACGGGGTCACCGGGGAGCTGTTTTTT,CASSYGVTGELFF
TRBV15,TRBJ2-1,-,once,TGTGCCACCAGTCCAAGTATCGGTCTAACCTACAATGAGCAGTTCTTC,CATSPSIGLTYNEQFF
TRBV6-6,TRBJ2-7,TRBD1,few,TGTGCCAGCAGGGTCCAGCCAGGGGGCAGCGAGCAGTACTTC,CASRVQPGGSEQYF
TRBV7-3,TRBJ2-1,-,-,TGTGCCAGCAGCCTCAGACAGAATGAGCAGTTCTTC,CASSLRQNEQFF
TRBV30,TRBJ2-5,-,-,TGTGCCTGGAATCACGCGGGAACGGAGACCCAGTACTTC,CAWNHAGTETQYF
TRBV11-1,TRBJ2-2,TRBD1,few,TGTGCCAGCAGCTTCCCCAGGGGGAGCCCTACCGGGGAGCTGTTTTTT,CASSFPRGSPTGELFF
TRBV5-6,TRBJ1-1,TRBD1,few,TGTGCCAGCAGCAAAGGGACAGGGGAGAACACTGAAGCTTTCTTT,CASSKGTGENTEAFF
TRBV7-8,TRBJ1-1,-,-,TGTGCCAGCATTTCGTGGGGACTAGGGTCCACTGAAGCTTTCTTT,CASISWGLGSTEAFF
TRBV5-4,TRBJ2-5,TRBD2,-,TGTGCCAGCAGCTTGGCCGGACTAGCGGGAGTGGTAGAGACCCAGTACTTC,CASSLAGLAGVVETQYF
TRBV5-1,TRBJ2-7,TRBD1,-,TGCGCCAGCAGCTTGGCCCCGGGACAGGGCTACGAGCAGTACTTC,CASSLAPGQGYEQYF
TRBV7-9,TRBJ2-3,TRBD2,-,TGTTCCAGCAGGTGGACTAGCGGGACACCCACAGATACGCAGTATTTT,CSSRWTSGTPTDTQYF
TRBV9,TRBJ2-1,TRBD1,-,TGTGCCAGCAGCACCTCTGGACAGGGGGCTAATGAGCAGTTCTTC,CASSTSGQGANEQFF
TRBV5-1,TRBJ2-3,TRBD2,-,TGCGCCAGCAGCTCCACGACTAGCGGAACAGATACGCAGTATTTT,CASSSTTSGTDTQYF
TRBV5-1,TRBJ2-5,-,-,TGCGCCAGCAGCCTTAGTCAAGAGACCCAGTACTTC,CASSLSQETQYF
TRBV4-1,TRBJ2-7,-,few,TGCGCCAGCAGCCAAGGGGGCTCCTTCTACGAGCAGTACTTC,CASSQGGSFYEQYF
TRBV7-6,TRBJ2-3,-,-,TGTGCCAGCAGCTTAGACCGTATTGGAGGTGCAGATACGCAGTATTTT,CASSLDRIGGADTQYF
TRBV18,TRBJ2-5,TRBD1,-,TGTGCCAGCTCACCTTTGGACAGGGCAGAGACCCAGTACTTC,CASSPLDRAETQYF
TRBV6-5,TRBJ1-2,-,-,TGTGCCAGCAGTCCTGAACAGGGATATGGCTACACCTTC,CASSPEQGYGYTF